These T cell receptor beta chains were read from a single sample in a study of T cells in Graves' hyperthyroidism and ophthalmopathy. TCRdb itself ran the multiplex PCR reads through MiXCR, one entry per CDR3 protein. The sample holds under 350,000 distinct CDR3 sequences, around 20% seen once. Sequenced input: blood. The receptors stem from a woman in her forties or fifties with Graves' hyperthyroidism. Both conserved end residues are part of each CDR3. A D gene is named only where the DNA matches it firmly. Part of the rows lack a size; the others show once, few, many or a class for expanded clones.

TRBJ1-1	TRBV2	-	-	CASSEREITEAFF	TGTGCCAGCAGTGAAAGGGAGATCACTGAAGCTTTCTTT
TRBJ2-7	TRBV5-6	-	-	CASTRDRSYEQYF	TGTGCCAGCACCAGGGACCGCTCCTACGAGCAGTACTTC
TRBJ2-5	TRBV5-6	many	TRBD2	CASSRGTSGRETQYF	TGTGCCAGCAGCCGCGGGACTAGCGGGAGAGAGACCCAGTACTTC
TRBJ2-2	TRBV7-3	-	TRBD2	CASSLTGGPLETGELFF	TGTGCCAGCAGCTTAACGGGAGGGCCTTTGGAAACCGGGGAGCTGTTTTTT
TRBJ1-1	TRBV2	few	TRBD1	CASSRTGSTEAFF	TGTGCCAGCAGTCGGACAGGGTCCACTGAAGCTTTCTTT
TRBJ2-3	TRBV4-1	-	-	CASSQEPGSPGDTQYF	TGCGCCAGCAGCCAAGAGCCCGGGAGCCCTGGGGATACGCAGTATTTT
TRBJ2-2	TRBV12-3/TRBV12-4	many	TRBD2	CASSLVLGLAGENTGELFF	TGTGCCAGCAGTTTAGTCCTCGGTCTAGCGGGAGAGAACACCGGGGAGCTGTTTTTT
TRBJ2-3	TRBV7-2	few	TRBD2	CASTTLLAGADTQYF	TGTGCCAGCACTACCCTACTAGCGGGGGCAGATACGCAGTATTTT
TRBJ2-3	TRBV12-3/TRBV12-4	-	-	CASSLSLGSTDTQYF	TGTGCCAGCAGTTTATCCCTGGGTAGCACAGATACGCAGTATTTT
TRBJ2-5	TRBV29-1	many	-	CSVEAPRRRQETQYF	TGCAGCGTTGAAGCGCCTAGACGCCGCCAAGAGACCCAGTACTTC
TRBJ2-7	TRBV6-1	many	-	CASSYVGTEQYF	TGTGCCAGCAGTTACGTAGGGACAGAGCAGTACTTC
TRBJ2-2	TRBV20-1	few	TRBD1	CSADTGTGAGELFF	TGCAGTGCTGATACCGGGACAGGGGCCGGGGAGCTGTTTTTT
TRBJ2-5	TRBV3-1	many	TRBD2	CASSRLAGGQETQYF	TGTGCCAGCAGTCGACTAGCGGGGGGCCAAGAGACCCAGTACTTC
TRBJ1-6	TRBV5-1	many	-	CASSPNPANSPLHF	TGCGCCAGCAGCCCAAACCCCGCAAACTCACCCCTCCACTTT
TRBJ2-1	TRBV10-1	many	-	CASQKGMGNNEQFF	TGCGCCAGCCAAAAGGGGATGGGAAACAATGAGCAGTTCTTC
TRBJ1-1	TRBV6-1	many	-	CASSEGRFRNTEAFF	TGTGCCAGCAGTGAAGGGAGGTTCCGAAACACTGAAGCTTTCTTT
TRBJ1-5	TRBV6-1	many	TRBD1	CASSAGRDSRNQPQHF	TGTGCCAGCAGTGCCGGCCGGGACAGTCGCAATCAGCCCCAGCATTTT
TRBJ2-1	TRBV28	-	TRBD2	CASSLGRDYYNEQFF	TGTGCCAGCAGTTTAGGGAGGGACTACTACAATGAGCAGTTCTTC
TRBJ1-1	TRBV11-2	many	-	CASSLDLGVVGNTEAFF	TGTGCCAGCAGCTTAGATCTGGGGGTGGTGGGGAACACTGAAGCTTTCTTT
TRBJ2-3	TRBV5-1	many	-	CASSLAQITDTQYF	TGCGCCAGCAGCTTGGCACAGATCACAGATACGCAGTATTTT
TRBJ1-2	TRBV5-1	few	-	CTSSLAHGTGYTF	TGCACCAGCAGCTTGGCCCACGGGACCGGCTACACCTTC
TRBJ1-5	TRBV19	-	-	CASSMGYGNQPQHF	TGTGCCAGTAGTATGGGTTACGGCAATCAGCCCCAGCATTTT